A selection of T cell receptor beta chains follows, all from one sample in a study of memory CD4+ T cells and cytomegalovirus serostatus. Sequenced by immunoSEQ multiplex PCR; TCRdb stores in-frame clones only, minus some. Here the sample spans about 50,000 clones, around 80% being singletons. Sequenced sample: memory CD4+ T cells from blood. These receptors were obtained from an adult in good health and CMV-seronegative. Each CDR3 is given with its conserved first and last residue. Each record gives: D gene, V gene, clone size, J gene, CDR3 DNA, CDR3 protein. A D gene is named only where the DNA matches it firmly. Where a row states a size, it is once, few, many or the class of an expanded clone; other rows omit it.

TRBD2,TRBV27,-,TRBJ2-7,TGTGCCAGCAGTTTAAAATCAGCGGGAGCCTACGAGCAGTACTTC,CASSLKSAGAYEQYF
TRBD2,TRBV28,once,TRBJ2-3,TGTGCCAGCAGTTCCGGACTAGCGGGTGGGAGGGGTACGCAGTATTTT,CASSSGLAGGRGTQYF
-,TRBV2,-,TRBJ1-5,TGTGCCAGCAGTGGAGGGCACAATCAGCCCCAGCATTTT,CASSGGHNQPQHF
-,TRBV5-4,-,TRBJ1-4,TGTGCCAGCAGCTCCCCTCCGGGGACATCTGAAAAACTGTTTTTT,CASSSPPGTSEKLFF
-,TRBV11-2,-,TRBJ1-5,TGTGCCAGCAGCTTAGACAGGGGTAATCAGCCCCAGCATTTT,CASSLDRGNQPQHF
-,TRBV9,few,TRBJ1-1,TGTGCCAGCAGCGTAGCTAGAGGAACTGAAGCTTTCTTT,CASSVARGTEAFF
TRBD2,TRBV6-5,-,TRBJ2-7,TGTGCCAGCAGTTACAGTCCTGAGCGGGAGGGAAGGGAGCAGTACTTC,CASSYSPEREGREQYF
-,TRBV9,-,TRBJ2-7,TGTGCCAGCAGCGTAGGACTTAGCTCCTACGAGCAGTACTTC,CASSVGLSSYEQYF
TRBD1,TRBV29-1,few,TRBJ2-7,TGCAGCGTTAAGGGACAGGGGGCAAGAAACGAGCAGTACTTC,CSVKGQGARNEQYF
TRBD2,TRBV11-2,-,TRBJ2-3,TGTGCCAGCAGCGCGGGAGTCCCCACAGATACGCAGTATTTT,CASSAGVPTDTQYF
-,TRBV2,-,TRBJ2-3,TGTGCCAGCAGTGAACCAGATACGCAGTATTTT,CASSEPDTQYF
-,TRBV29-1,-,TRBJ2-3,TGCAGCGTTGAAGATCCCCGGGAGCGCACAGATACGCAGTATTTT,CSVEDPRERTDTQYF
-,TRBV27,few,TRBJ2-6,TGTGCCAGCAGTTCACGACTCCTCTCTGGGGCCAACGTCCTGACTTTC,CASSSRLLSGANVLTF
-,TRBV28,-,TRBJ1-2,TGTGCCAGCAAAATAGGGGGGCTTAGGCATGGCTACACCTTC,CASKIGGLRHGYTF
-,TRBV30,once,TRBJ1-1,TGTGCCTGGATTCGAGGGGTCACTGAAGCTTTCTTT,CAWIRGVTEAFF
TRBD2,TRBV10-3,-,TRBJ2-1,TGTGCCATCAGACCCGGACTAGCGGGAGGCAGGGATGAGCAGTTCTTC,CAIRPGLAGGRDEQFF
TRBD2,TRBV28,-,TRBJ2-1,TGTGCCACGGGGGGAGGGCCCCACAATGAGCAGTTCTTC,CATGGGPHNEQFF
-,TRBV7-9,-,TRBJ2-7,TGTGCCAGCAGCTTAGCTGGCGGGGACGAGCAGTACTTC,CASSLAGGDEQYF
TRBD2,TRBV29-1,-,TRBJ2-7,TGCAGCGTGCTAAAAGGGCCGGGGGGGTCCGAGCAGTACTTC,CSVLKGPGGSEQYF
TRBD1,TRBV29-1,-,TRBJ1-2,TGCAGCGTCTCACATGACAGGGGCCTCTATGGCTACACCTTC,CSVSHDRGLYGYTF
-,TRBV18,-,TRBJ2-3,TGTGCCAGCTCACCACCTGGGACTAGCACAGATACGCAGTATTTT,CASSPPGTSTDTQYF
-,TRBV7-9,-,TRBJ2-7,TGTGCCAGCAGCTCGCAGGCCTACGAGCAGTACTTC,CASSSQAYEQYF
TRBD1,TRBV2,-,TRBJ1-2,TGTGCCAGCGGAGACCGGGACAGGGACTATGGCTACACCTTC,CASGDRDRDYGYTF